The 22 T cell receptor beta chains listed next were all sequenced from one sample in a study of blood T cell repertoires in COVID-19. Sequencing was performed with immunoSEQ multiplex PCR; in TCRdb, only in-frame clones are kept and a portion is missing. The table shows 100,000 to 150,000 clones, with around 81% occurring only once. The sequencing sample was made of peripheral blood. The receptors here all came from a man aged 30-40 years with COVID-19, enrolled during active disease.

This clone was seen more than once but under ten times. The rearrangement links TRBV10-3 to TRBJ2-3, with TRBD1 matching over 9 bases. Per the germline V gene, CDR1 is ENHRY and CDR2 is SYGVKD. V dropped 3 bases and J dropped 4; count of bases not matched to a gene: 11. The CDR3 totals 17 residues. For the CDR3, the DNA is TGTGCCATCAGTGACCGGGACAGGGAAGGGTTGGCAGATACGCAGTATTTT. Protein product: CAISDRDREGLADTQYF.

This clone was counted at least ten times. The chain links TRBV4-2 to TRBJ1-5, with D unclear. V was clipped by 0 bases and J by 5 bases, with 8 bases between them. The CDR3 is 14 amino acids. Germline assignment: CDR1 LGHNA and CDR2 YNFKEQ. CDR3: CASSQDRGDQPQHF. The CDR3 nucleotides read TGTGCCAGCAGCCAAGATCGCGGGGATCAGCCCCAGCATTTT.

This chain links TRBV5-1 with TRBJ1-1; 10 bases line up with TRBD1. This CDR3 is 16 amino acids long. The ends lost 0 bases at V and 5 bases at J; junction bases unmatched: 7. CDR1 is SGHRS, CDR2 YFSETQ, per germline. The CDR3 DNA sequence: TGCGCCAGCAGCTTGGGGGACAGGGGTTTATCTACTGAAGCTTTCTTT. Amino acids: CASSLGDRGLSTEAFF.

The rearrangement uses TRBV5-1 and TRBJ1-1; 9 nucleotides line up with TRBD1. Germline V gene lookup returns CDR1 SGHRS and CDR2 YFSETQ. V lost 4 bases to trimming and J lost 3 bases; unmatched junction nucleotides: 7. The CDR3 runs 15 residues. This chain's CDR3 is CASSPRTGVDTEAFF. CDR3 bases: TGCGCCAGCAGCCCCCGGACAGGGGTGGACACTGAAGCTTTCTTT.

The J gene is TRBJ2-2, the V gene TRBV6-6; tentatively, D is TRBD1 (5 bases). The CDR3 totals 14 residues. The V gene lost 5 bases and the J gene lost 4 bases, with 11 bases spanning the gap. Germline loops: CDR1 MNHNY, CDR2 SVGAGI (reference sequence). This chain's CDR3 is CASSDQGTTGELFF. In DNA, the CDR3 is TGTGCCAGCAGTGATCAGGGTACCACCGGGGAGCTGTTTTTT.

This chain links TRBV28 with TRBJ2-3; D may be TRBD1 (6 bases). The CDR3 has 16 residues. The germline gives CDR1 MDHEN, CDR2 SYDVKM. V was shortened by 3 bases and J by 5 bases, with 18 bases between the two germline ends. The CDR3 sequence: CASSLGVTGRRDTQYF. The CDR3 DNA sequence: TGTGCCAGCAGTTTGGGAGTTACAGGGAGAAGAGATACGCAGTATTTT.

The rearrangement uses TRBV6-5 and TRBJ1-2, with 8 bases lining up with TRBD1. The V gene end was trimmed by 5 bases and the J gene end by 6 bases; junction bases not matched to a gene: 11. From germline, CDR1 is MNHEY and CDR2 SVGAGI. This CDR3 contains 15 residues. The DNA for the CDR3 is TGTGCCAGCAGTACCTTGAACACAGGGGGTGATGGCTACACCTTC. Translating it yields CASSTLNTGGDGYTF.

The DNA for the CDR3 is TGTGCCAGCAGTTCCGCGACAGGCCCGGAGGAGCAGTACTTC. The encoded protein is CASSSATGPEEQYF. This sequence joins TRBV27 and TRBJ2-7, with a tentative D call TRBD1 (6 bases). This CDR3 contains 14 residues. Germline values: CDR1 MNHEY, CDR2 SMNVEV (reference sequence). V lost 4 bases to trimming and J lost 7 bases, with 17 bases between them.

This chain links TRBV28 with TRBJ1-1, with no clear D. Germline V gene lookup returns CDR1 MDHEN and CDR2 SYDVKM. V shed 1 base and J shed 6 bases, with 3 bases lying between them. CDR3 length: 11 amino acids. CDR3 bases: TGTGCCAGCAGTTTATCCTCTGAAGCTTTCTTT. Amino acids: CASSLSSEAFF.

This sequence joins TRBV5-1 and TRBJ2-5, with 8 bases matching TRBD1. CDR3 length: 15 residues. After removal of 0 bases from V and 5 bases from J, the junction contained 6 bases not matched to a gene. From germline, CDR1 is SGHRS and CDR2 YFSETQ. The CDR3 spells CASSLVAGGGETQYF. For the CDR3, the DNA is TGCGCCAGCAGCTTGGTGGCAGGGGGCGGCGAGACCCAGTACTTC.

J is TRBJ1-2 and V is TRBV5-1; 8 bases are shared with TRBD1. J gave up 8 bases and V 2 bases, and 11 bases lay outside the gene matches. The CDR3 is 15 residues long. Germline loops: CDR1 SGHRS, CDR2 YFSETQ. CDR3 DNA sequence: TGCGCCAGCAGCTTTGGCAGGGGGCCGCGGAGAGGCTACACCTTC. It yields the protein CASSFGRGPRRGYTF.

CDR3 amino acids: CASSRSGTGFTEAFF. Written as DNA, the CDR3 is TGTGCCAGCAGTAGATCCGGGACAGGGTTCACTGAAGCTTTCTTT. The chain is built from TRBV27 and TRBJ1-1, with 9 nucleotides matching TRBD1. Germline V CDR1 and CDR2: MNHEY, SMNVEV (reference sequence). CDR3 length: 15 amino acids. The V segment lost 5 bases and the J segment 4 bases; nucleotides outside the gene matches: 8.

The rearrangement links TRBV2 to TRBJ2-6; D might be TRBD1 (6 bases). The V gene lost 4 bases and the J gene lost 0 bases, with 19 bases spanning the gap. The germline CDR1 and CDR2 sequences are SNHLY and FYNNEI. The CDR3 is made up of 19 amino acids. This chain's CDR3 is CASSVVRRQVISGANVLTF. CDR3 sequence (DNA): TGTGCCAGCAGTGTGGTGAGGAGACAGGTGATCTCTGGGGCCAACGTCCTGACTTTC.

The rearrangement joins TRBV7-2 to TRBJ1-5; a possible D gene is TRBD1 (5 bases). Trimming shortened V by 1 base and J by 2 bases, and 12 bases separated the two germline ends. From germline, CDR1 is SGHTA and CDR2 FQGNSA. The CDR3 covers 16 residues. The CDR3 DNA is TGTGCCAGCAGCTTAGTAGGGGTAGGCGGCAATCAGCCCCAGCATTTT. Amino acid sequence: CASSLVGVGGNQPQHF.

The rearrangement links TRBV6-5 to TRBJ1-1; a possible D gene is TRBD1 (6 bases). Trimming removed 2 bases at V and 7 bases at J, with 14 bases between. CDR1 is MNHEY and CDR2 is SVGAGI in the germline V gene. CDR3 length: 14 residues. The CDR3 spells CASSYAGDVDEAFF. The DNA for the CDR3 is TGTGCCAGCAGTTACGCAGGGGACGTCGATGAAGCTTTCTTT.

The chain combines TRBV6-4 with TRBJ2-1; 11 positions agree with TRBD2. The CDR3 is 15 residues long. In germline, CDR1 is MRHNA, CDR2 SNTAGT. Losses at the gene ends were 5 bases for V and 8 bases for J; bases not matched to a gene: 8. In DNA, the CDR3 is TGTGCCAGCAGTAAGATAGCGGGGGGGCCGGATGAGCAGTTCTTC. This gives the protein CASSKIAGGPDEQFF.

The chain employs TRBV5-1 and TRBJ2-7; D gene uncertain. Germline CDR1 and CDR2: SGHRS and YFSETQ. The CDR3 extends over 16 amino acids. Deletions cut 0 bases from V and 2 bases from J, with 15 bases between. This chain's CDR3 is CASSLVSGQIAYEQYF. CDR3 DNA sequence: TGCGCCAGCAGCTTGGTATCGGGTCAGATAGCCTACGAGCAGTACTTC. The whole variable domain, filled in from reference TRBV5-1 and TRBJ2-7, reads KAGVTQTPRYLIKTRGQQVTLSCSPISGHRSVSWYQQTPGQGLQFLFEYFSETQRNKGNFPGRFSGRQFSNSRSEMNVSTLELGDSALYLCASSLVSGQIAYEQYFGPGTRLTVT.

The chain uses TRBV2 and TRBJ2-5; 10 positions match TRBD2. This CDR3 has 15 amino acids. The V segment lost 6 bases and the J segment 5 bases; nucleotides outside the gene matches: 9. Germline lookup yields CDR1 SNHLY and CDR2 FYNNEI. The CDR3 DNA reads as TGTGCCAGCAGGGCTGCTAGCGGGAGTTCGGAGACCCAGTACTTC. Translated: CASRAASGSSETQYF. Supplemented by reference TRBV2 and TRBJ2-5, the full variable domain reads EPEVTQTPSHQVTQMGQEVILRCVPISNHLYFYWYRQILGQKVEFLVSFYNNEISEKSEIFDDQFSVERPDGSNFTLKIRSTKLEDSAMYFCASRAASGSSETQYFGPGTRLLVL.

The rearrangement uses TRBV4-1 and TRBJ1-1; maybe TRBD1 (5 bases). Trimming took 3 bases from V and 3 from J, leaving 11 bases between them. CDR3 size: 14 residues. CDR1 is MGHRA and CDR2 is YSYEKL in the germline V gene. The CDR3 protein is CASSHPGGDTEAFF. The DNA for the CDR3 is TGCGCCAGCAGCCACCCGGGAGGGGACACTGAAGCTTTCTTT.

V and J are TRBV7-9 and TRBJ1-6; TRBD1 is a possible D gene (5 bases). Trimming shortened V by 3 bases and J by 9 bases, and 12 bases separated the two germline ends. The germline gives CDR1 SEHNR, CDR2 FQNEAQ (reference sequence). This CDR3 region has 14 residues. The CDR3 here is CASSFQGRGSPLHF. The CDR3 nucleotides read TGTGCCAGCAGCTTTCAGGGAAGGGGTTCACCCCTCCACTTT.

This chain connects TRBV4-1 to TRBJ2-7, with 8 bases that match TRBD1. Per the germline V gene, CDR1 is MGHRA and CDR2 is YSYEKL. The CDR3 is 14 residues long. The trim removed 0 bases at V and 6 bases at J, leaving 4 bases unmatched. The CDR3 coding sequence is TGCGCCAGCAGCCAAGAGACAGGGGTCGGCGAGCAGTACTTC. This translates into CASSQETGVGEQYF.

This sequence joins TRBV12-5 and TRBJ1-2; the D gene is possibly TRBD1 (5 bases). The CDR3 is 14 amino acids. CDR1 is LGHNT and CDR2 is FRNRAP in the germline V gene. The V end lost 1 base, the J end lost 8 bases, and 14 bases lay between the germline ends. This CDR3 reads CASGLDGGALGYTF. The CDR3 DNA reads TGTGCTAGTGGTTTGGATGGAGGGGCTCTGGGCTACACCTTC. The full variable domain, with the rest looked up from reference TRBV12-5 and TRBJ1-2, is DARVTQTPRHKVTEMGQEVTMRCQPILGHNTVFWYRQTMMQGLELLAYFRNRAPLDDSGMPKDRFSAEMPDATLATLKIQPSEPRDSAVYFCASGLDGGALGYTFGSGTRLTVV.